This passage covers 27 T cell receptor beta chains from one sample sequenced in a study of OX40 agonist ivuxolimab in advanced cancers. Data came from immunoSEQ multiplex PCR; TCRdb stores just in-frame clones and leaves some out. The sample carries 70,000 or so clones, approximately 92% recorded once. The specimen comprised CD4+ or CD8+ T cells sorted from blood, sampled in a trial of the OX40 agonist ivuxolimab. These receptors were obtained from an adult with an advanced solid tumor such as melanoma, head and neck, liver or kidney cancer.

The CDR3 bases are TGCGCCAGCAGCCAAGTAGTATGGCTCACCGGGGAGCTGTTTTTT. This codes for CASSQVVWLTGELFF. The V gene is TRBV4-3, the J gene TRBJ2-2; no definite D call. This CDR3 contains 15 residues. Germline-derived CDR1 and CDR2 are LGHNA and YSLEER. V shed 1 base and J shed 4 bases, with 10 bases lying between them.

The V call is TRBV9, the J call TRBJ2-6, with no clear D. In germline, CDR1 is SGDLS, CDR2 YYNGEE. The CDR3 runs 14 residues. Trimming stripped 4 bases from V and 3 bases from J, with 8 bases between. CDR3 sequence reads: CASSPPYGANVLTF. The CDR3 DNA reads TGTGCCAGCAGCCCCCCCTATGGGGCCAACGTCCTGACTTTC.

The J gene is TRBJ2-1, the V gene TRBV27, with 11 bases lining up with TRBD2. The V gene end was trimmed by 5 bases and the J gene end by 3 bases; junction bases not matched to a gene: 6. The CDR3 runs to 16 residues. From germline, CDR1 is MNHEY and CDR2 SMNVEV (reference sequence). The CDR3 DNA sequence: TGTGCCAGCAGTCCCACTAGCGGGAGTTTCTACAATGAGCAGTTCTTC. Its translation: CASSPTSGSFYNEQFF.

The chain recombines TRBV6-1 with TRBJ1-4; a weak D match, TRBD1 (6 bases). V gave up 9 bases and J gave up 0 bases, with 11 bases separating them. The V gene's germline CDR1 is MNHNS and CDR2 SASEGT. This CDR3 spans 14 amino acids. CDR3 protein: CASGQIATNEKLFF. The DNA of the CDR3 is TGTGCCAGTGGACAGATTGCAACTAATGAAAAACTGTTTTTT.

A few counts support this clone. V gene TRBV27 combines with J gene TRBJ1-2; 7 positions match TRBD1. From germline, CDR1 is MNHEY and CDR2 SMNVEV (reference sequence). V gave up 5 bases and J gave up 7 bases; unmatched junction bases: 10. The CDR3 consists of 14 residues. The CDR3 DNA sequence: TGTGCCAGCAGTCCCCGAACAGGGGTCACTGGCTACACCTTC. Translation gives CASSPRTGVTGYTF.

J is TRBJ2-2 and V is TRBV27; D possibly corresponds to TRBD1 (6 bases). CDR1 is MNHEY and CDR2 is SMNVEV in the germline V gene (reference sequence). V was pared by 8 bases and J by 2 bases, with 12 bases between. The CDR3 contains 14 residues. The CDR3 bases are TGTGCCAGCTTGGCAGGGGTCAACACCGGGGAGCTGTTTTTT. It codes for CASLAGVNTGELFF.

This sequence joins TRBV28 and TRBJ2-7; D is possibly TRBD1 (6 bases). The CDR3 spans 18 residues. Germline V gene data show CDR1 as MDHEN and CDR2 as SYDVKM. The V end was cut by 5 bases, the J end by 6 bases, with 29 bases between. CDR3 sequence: CASSPDRGTGMLGVEQYF. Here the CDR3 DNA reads TGTGCCAGCAGTCCCGACCGGGGCACAGGGATGTTGGGTGTCGAGCAGTACTTC.

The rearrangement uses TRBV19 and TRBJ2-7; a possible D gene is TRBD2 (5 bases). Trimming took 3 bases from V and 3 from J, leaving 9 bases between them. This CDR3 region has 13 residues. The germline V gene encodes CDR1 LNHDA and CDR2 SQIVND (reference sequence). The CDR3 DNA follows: TGTGCCAGTAGTATGGCCCGGGACTACGAGCAGTACTTC. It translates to CASSMARDYEQYF.

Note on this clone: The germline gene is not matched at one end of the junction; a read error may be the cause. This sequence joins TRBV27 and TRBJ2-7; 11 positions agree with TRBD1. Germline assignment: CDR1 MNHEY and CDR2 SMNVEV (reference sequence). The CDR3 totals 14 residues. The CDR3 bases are TGTGCCAGCAGTATAGGGACAGGGGGTTACGAGCAGCACTTC. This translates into CASSIGTGGYEQHF.

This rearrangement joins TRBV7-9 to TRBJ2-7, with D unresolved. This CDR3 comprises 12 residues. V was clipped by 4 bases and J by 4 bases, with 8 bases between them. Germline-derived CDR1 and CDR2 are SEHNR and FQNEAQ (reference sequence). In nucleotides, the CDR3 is TGTGCCAGCAGCTCTTCAGATTACGAGCAGTACTTC. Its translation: CASSSSDYEQYF.

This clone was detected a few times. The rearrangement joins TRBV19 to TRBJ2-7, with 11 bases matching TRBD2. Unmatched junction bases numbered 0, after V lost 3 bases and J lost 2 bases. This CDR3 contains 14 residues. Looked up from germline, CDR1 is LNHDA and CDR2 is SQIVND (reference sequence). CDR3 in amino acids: CASSMTSGAYEQYF. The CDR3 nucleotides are TGTGCCAGTAGTATGACTAGCGGGGCCTACGAGCAGTACTTC.

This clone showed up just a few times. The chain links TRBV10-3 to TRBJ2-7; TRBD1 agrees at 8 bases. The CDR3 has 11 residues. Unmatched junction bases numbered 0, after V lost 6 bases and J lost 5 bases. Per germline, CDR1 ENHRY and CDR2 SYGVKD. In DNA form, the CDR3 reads TGTGCCATCAGGGACAGGGACGAGCAGTACTTC. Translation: CAIRDRDEQYF.

CDR3 sequence: CASSPPERRTYNEQFF. The DNA for the CDR3 is TGTGCCAGCAGTCCCCCCGAGAGGAGGACATACAATGAGCAGTTCTTC. The rearrangement joins TRBV27 to TRBJ2-1; D assignment may be TRBD1 or TRBD2 (5 bases each). V lost 5 bases and J 4 bases, leaving 18 bases between the germline ends. CDR1 and CDR2 from the germline V gene are MNHEY and SMNVEV (reference sequence). This CDR3 is 16 amino acids long.

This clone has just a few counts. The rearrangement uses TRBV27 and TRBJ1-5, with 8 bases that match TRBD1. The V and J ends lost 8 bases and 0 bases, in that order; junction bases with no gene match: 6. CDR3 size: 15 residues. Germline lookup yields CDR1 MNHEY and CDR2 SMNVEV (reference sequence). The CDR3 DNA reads TGTGCCAGCTCGATGGACAGGGATAGCAATCAGCCCCAGCATTTT. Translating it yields CASSMDRDSNQPQHF.

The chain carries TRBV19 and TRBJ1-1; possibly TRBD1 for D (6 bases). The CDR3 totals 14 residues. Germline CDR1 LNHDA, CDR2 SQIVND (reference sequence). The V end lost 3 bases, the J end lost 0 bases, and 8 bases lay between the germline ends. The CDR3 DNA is TGTGCCAGTAGTATCAGGGGTCTGAACACTGAAGCTTTCTTT. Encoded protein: CASSIRGLNTEAFF.

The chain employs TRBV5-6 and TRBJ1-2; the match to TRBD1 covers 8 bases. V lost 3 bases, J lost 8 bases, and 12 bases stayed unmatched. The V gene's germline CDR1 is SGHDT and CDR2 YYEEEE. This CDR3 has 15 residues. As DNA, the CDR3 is TGTGCCAGCAGCTCGACAGGGGCAGGGGTCTCGGGCTACACCTTC. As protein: CASSSTGAGVSGYTF.

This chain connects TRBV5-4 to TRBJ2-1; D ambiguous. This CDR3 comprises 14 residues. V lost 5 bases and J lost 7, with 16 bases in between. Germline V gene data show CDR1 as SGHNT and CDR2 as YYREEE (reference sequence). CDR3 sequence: CASRPRLLNNEQFF. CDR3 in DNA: TGTGCCAGCAGACCCAGACTCTTAAATAATGAGCAGTTCTTC.

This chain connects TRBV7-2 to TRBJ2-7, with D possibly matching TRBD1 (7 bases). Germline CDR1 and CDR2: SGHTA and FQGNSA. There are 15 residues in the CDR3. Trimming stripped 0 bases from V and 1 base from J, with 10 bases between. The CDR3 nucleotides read TGTGCCAGCAGCTTAGCCTCAGGGGGGTCCTACGAGCAGTACTTC. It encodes CASSLASGGSYEQYF.

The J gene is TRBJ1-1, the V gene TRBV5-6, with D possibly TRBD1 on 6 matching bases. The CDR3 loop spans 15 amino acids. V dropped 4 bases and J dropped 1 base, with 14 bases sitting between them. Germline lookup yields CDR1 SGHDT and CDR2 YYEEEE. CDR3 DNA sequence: TGTGCCAGCAGCCTCGTCAGGGGAAAGAACACTGAAGCTTTCTTT. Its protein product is CASSLVRGKNTEAFF.

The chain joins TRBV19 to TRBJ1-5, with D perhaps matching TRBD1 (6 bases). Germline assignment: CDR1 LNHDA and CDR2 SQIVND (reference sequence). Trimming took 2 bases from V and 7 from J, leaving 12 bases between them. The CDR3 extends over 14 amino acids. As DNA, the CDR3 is TGTGCCAGTAGTATAACCCAGGGGAAACAGCCCCAGCATTTT. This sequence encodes CASSITQGKQPQHF.

The CDR3 coding sequence is TGTGCCAGCAGTGAAGCGATTCCCGGGACCGCTGTTGGCGAGCAGTACTTC. Its translation: CASSEAIPGTAVGEQYF. This chain connects TRBV6-1 to TRBJ2-7; TRBD1 or TRBD2 may be the D gene (5 bases each). Per germline, CDR1 MNHNS and CDR2 SASEGT. This CDR3 has 17 residues. Trimming shortened V by 0 bases and J by 6 bases, and 21 bases separated the two germline ends.

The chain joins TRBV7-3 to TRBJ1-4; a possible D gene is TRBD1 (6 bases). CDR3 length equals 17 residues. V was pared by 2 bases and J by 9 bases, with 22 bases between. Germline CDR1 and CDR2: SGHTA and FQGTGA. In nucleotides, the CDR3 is TGTGCCAGCAGCTTAGTGAGAGGTCCGGGACAAAGCAAAAAACTGTTTTTT. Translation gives CASSLVRGPGQSKKLFF. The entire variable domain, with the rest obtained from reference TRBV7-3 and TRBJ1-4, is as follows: GAGVSQTPSNKVTEKGKYVELRCDPISGHTALYWYRQSLGQGPEFLIYFQGTGAADDSGLPNDRFFAVRPEGSVSTLKIQRTERGDSAVYLCASSLVRGPGQSKKLFFGSGTQLSVL.

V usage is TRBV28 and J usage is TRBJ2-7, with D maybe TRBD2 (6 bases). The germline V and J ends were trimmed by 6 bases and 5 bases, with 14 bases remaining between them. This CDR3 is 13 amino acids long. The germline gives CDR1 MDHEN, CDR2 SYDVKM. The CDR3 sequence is CASSLLATDEQYF. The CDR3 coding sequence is TGTGCCAGCAGCCTTCTAGCGACCGACGAGCAGTACTTC.

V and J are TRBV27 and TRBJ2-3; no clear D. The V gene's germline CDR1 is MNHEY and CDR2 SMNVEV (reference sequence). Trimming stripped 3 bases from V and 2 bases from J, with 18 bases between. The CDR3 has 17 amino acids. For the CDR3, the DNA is TGTGCCAGCAGTTTCCAAAAGCAGATTGCGGACACAGATACGCAGTATTTT. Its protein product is CASSFQKQIADTDTQYF.

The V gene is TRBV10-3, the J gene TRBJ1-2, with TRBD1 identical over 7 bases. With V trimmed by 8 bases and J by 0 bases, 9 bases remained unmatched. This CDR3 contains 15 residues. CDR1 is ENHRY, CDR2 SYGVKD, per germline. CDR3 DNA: TGTGCCATCCCGTCCCAGGGGGAAACTAACTATGGCTACACCTTC. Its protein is CAIPSQGETNYGYTF.

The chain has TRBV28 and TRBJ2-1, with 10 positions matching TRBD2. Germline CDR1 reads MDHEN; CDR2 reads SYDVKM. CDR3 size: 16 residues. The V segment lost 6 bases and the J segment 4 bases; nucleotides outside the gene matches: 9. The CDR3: CASSHGLAASYNEQFF. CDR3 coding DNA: TGTGCCAGCAGCCATGGACTAGCGGCCTCATACAATGAGCAGTTCTTC.

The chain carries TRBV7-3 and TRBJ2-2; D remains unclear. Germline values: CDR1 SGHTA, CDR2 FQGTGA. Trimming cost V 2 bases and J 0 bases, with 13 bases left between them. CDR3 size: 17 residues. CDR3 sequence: CASSLLGRYSNTGELFF. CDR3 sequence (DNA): TGTGCCAGCAGCTTATTAGGCCGATACTCGAACACCGGGGAGCTGTTTTTT.